This TCR beta chain was recorded in a study of molecular identifiers for immune sequencing clone quantification. A single record per CDR3 protein comes from TCRdb applying MiXCR to the PCR reads. The sample yields approximately 630,000 distinct CDR3 sequences, around 25% seen once. Germline CDR1 reads MGHRA; CDR2 reads YSYEKL. Trimming cost V 4 bases and J 0 bases, with 12 bases left between them. This CDR3 has 16 amino acids. This clonotype came up a few times. The sequence derives from a human donor in good health. Some libraries in this study had Jurkat cell RNA spiked in. The sequenced sample was naive CD8+ T cells from blood, with Jurkat cell RNA spiked in. Subset: FACS-sorted CD8+CD4-CCR7+CD45RA+ naive T cells. V and J are TRBV4-1 and TRBJ1-4; D remains ambiguous. The CDR3, as DNA: TGCGCCAGCAGCCCGATTCCGGCGGCAACTAATGAAAAACTGTTTTTT. This encodes CASSPIPAATNEKLFF.